The present T cell receptor beta chain was sequenced within a study of CD8 T cells in ankylosing spondylitis. Findings of the study overall: Significant enrichment of disease-linked clones was reported in matched ankylosing spondylitis synovial fluid. Disease-associated clonotypes exhibited CD8+ identity and were relatively infrequent in peripheral blood. About 8 highly homologous variants made up a TCR beta motif, and this motif appeared characteristic of ankylosing spondylitis blood.

This clonotype was picked up many times. Its target is unknown. The V end lost 3 bases, the J end lost 4 bases, and 9 bases lay between the germline ends. The CDR3 is 13 amino acids. Quantitative 5'-RACE with molecular barcodes generated TCR beta libraries. Each CDR3 protein is one row after TCRdb ran MiXCR on the 5' RACE reads. The table records about 240,000 distinct CDR3 sequences, 8% to 11% of them present only once. The V call is TRBV12-3 or TRBV12-4, the J call TRBJ1-2; D is ambiguous. The receptor's source is a male donor with ankylosing spondylitis or in good health (not recorded which). Sequencing input: blood, either unsorted or a sorted T cell fraction (not recorded which). This CDR3 reads CASSLGGSYGYTF. DNA for the CDR3: TGTGCCAGCAGTTTGGGCGGGAGCTATGGCTACACCTTC.